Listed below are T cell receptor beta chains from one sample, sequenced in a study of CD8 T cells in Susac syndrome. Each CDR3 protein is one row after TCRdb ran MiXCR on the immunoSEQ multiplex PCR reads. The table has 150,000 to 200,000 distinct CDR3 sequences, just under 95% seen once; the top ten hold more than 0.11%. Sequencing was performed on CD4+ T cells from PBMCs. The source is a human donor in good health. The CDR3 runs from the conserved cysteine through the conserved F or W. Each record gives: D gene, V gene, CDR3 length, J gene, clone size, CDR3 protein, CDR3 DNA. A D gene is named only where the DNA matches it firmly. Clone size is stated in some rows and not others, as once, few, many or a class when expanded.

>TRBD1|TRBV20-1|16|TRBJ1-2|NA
CSARVFGTGNLYGYTF
TGCAGTGCTAGAGTTTTTGGGACAGGGAACCTCTATGGCTACACCTTC
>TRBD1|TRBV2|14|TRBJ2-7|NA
CASSETGKNNEQYF
TGTGCCAGCAGTGAGACAGGGAAAAACAACGAGCAGTACTTC
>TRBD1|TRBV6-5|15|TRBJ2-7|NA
CASRTGQRGSYEQYF
TGTGCCAGCAGGACGGGACAGAGGGGCTCCTACGAGCAGTACTTC
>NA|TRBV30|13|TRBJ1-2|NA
CAWSQYGGGGYTF
TGTGCCTGGAGCCAGTACGGAGGGGGAGGCTACACCTTC
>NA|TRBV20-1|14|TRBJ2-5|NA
CSARDFVSRETQYF
TGCAGTGCTAGAGATTTCGTCTCCCGGGAGACCCAGTACTTC
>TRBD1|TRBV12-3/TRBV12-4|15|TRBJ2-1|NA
CASTLRQGSYNEQFF
TGTGCCAGCACCCTTAGACAGGGTTCCTACAATGAGCAGTTCTTC
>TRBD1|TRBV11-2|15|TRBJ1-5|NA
CASSGQGAGYQPQHF
TGTGCCAGCAGTGGACAGGGGGCAGGTTATCAGCCCCAGCATTTT
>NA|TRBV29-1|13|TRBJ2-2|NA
CSVEQTNTGELFF
TGCAGCGTTGAACAGACAAACACCGGGGAGCTGTTTTTT
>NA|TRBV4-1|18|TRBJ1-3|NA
CASSSQEASGVSGNTIYF
TGCGCCAGCAGCTCGCAAGAGGCCTCAGGAGTATCTGGAAACACCATATATTTT
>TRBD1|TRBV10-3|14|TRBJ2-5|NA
CAISPSTGWETQYF
TGTGCCATCAGCCCCTCGACAGGGTGGGAGACCCAGTACTTC
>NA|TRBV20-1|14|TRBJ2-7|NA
CSASLGARGYEQYF
TGCAGTGCTAGTCTCGGGGCCCGGGGGTACGAGCAGTACTTC
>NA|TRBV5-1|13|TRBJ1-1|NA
CASSFRDNTEAFF
TGCGCCAGCAGTTTCCGGGACAACACTGAAGCTTTCTTT
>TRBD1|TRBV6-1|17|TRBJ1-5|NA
CASSPRGTAYSNQPQHF
TGTGCCAGCAGCCCAAGAGGGACAGCCTATAGCAATCAGCCCCAGCATTTT
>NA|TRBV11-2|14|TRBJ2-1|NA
CASSSGGFGNEQFF
TGTGCCAGCAGCTCCGGGGGCTTCGGCAATGAGCAGTTCTTC
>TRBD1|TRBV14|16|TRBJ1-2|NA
CASSRTGGGSPEGYTF
TGTGCCAGCAGCCGGACAGGGGGAGGGAGTCCGGAAGGCTACACCTTC
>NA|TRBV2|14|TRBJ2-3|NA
CASSEIQSTDTQYF
TGTGCCAGCAGTGAAATCCAGAGCACAGATACGCAGTATTTT
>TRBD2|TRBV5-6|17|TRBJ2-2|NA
CASSLAASGVGTGELFF
TGTGCCAGCAGCTTGGCGGCTAGCGGGGTCGGGACCGGGGAGCTGTTTTTT
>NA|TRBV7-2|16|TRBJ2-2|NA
CASSSRYGQNTGELFF
TGTGCCAGCAGCTCCCGATATGGGCAGAACACCGGGGAGCTGTTTTTT
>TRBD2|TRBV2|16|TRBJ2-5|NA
CASSEGGTSWRETQYF
TGTGCCAGCAGTGAAGGAGGGACTAGCTGGAGAGAGACCCAGTACTTC
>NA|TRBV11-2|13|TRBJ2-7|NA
CASSRPTIYEQYF
TGTGCCAGCAGCCGTCCTACGATATACGAGCAGTACTTC
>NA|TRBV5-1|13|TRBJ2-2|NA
CASSTTSTGELFF
TGCGCCAGCAGCACAACTAGTACCGGGGAGCTGTTTTTT
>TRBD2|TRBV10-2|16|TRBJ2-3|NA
CASSEPSGGAVDTQYF
TGCGCCAGCAGTGAGCCGAGCGGGGGGGCAGTAGATACGCAGTATTTT
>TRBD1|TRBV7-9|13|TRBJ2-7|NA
CASSLGQGYAQYF
TGTGCCAGCAGCCTCGGACAGGGCTACGCGCAGTACTTC
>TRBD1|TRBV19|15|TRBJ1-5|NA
CASSMDRARDQPQHF
TGTGCCAGTAGTATGGACAGGGCAAGAGATCAGCCCCAGCATTTT
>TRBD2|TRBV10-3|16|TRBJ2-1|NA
CAISEWNGLAGNEQFF
TGTGCCATCAGTGAATGGAACGGACTAGCGGGAAATGAGCAGTTCTTC
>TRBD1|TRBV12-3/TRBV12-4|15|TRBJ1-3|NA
CASSGQVPSGNTIYF
TGTGCCAGCAGCGGACAGGTACCCTCTGGAAACACCATATATTTT
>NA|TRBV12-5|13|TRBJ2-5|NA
CASGPPPQETQYF
TGTGCTAGTGGACCCCCCCCGCAAGAGACCCAGTACTTC
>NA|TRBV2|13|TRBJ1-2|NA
CASSGDRNYGYTF
TGTGCCAGCAGTGGGGATAGGAACTATGGCTACACCTTC
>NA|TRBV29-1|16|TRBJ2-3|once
CSVEGGGTMGTDTQYF
TGCAGCGTTGAAGGAGGGGGTACGATGGGGACAGATACGCAGTATTTT
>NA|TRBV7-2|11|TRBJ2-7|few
CASSPMYEQYF
TGTGCCAGCAGCCCCATGTACGAGCAGTACTTC
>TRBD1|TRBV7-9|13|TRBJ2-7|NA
CASRPTGGNEQYF
TGTGCCAGCAGACCAACAGGGGGCAACGAGCAGTACTTC
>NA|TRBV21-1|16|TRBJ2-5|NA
CASSKALRGHGETQYF
TGTGCCAGCAGCAAAGCGCTGAGGGGGCACGGGGAGACCCAGTACTTC
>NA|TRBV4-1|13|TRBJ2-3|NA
CASSWDLTDTQYF
TGCGCCAGCAGCTGGGACCTCACAGATACGCAGTATTTT
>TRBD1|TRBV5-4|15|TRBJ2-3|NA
CASRMTGSNTDTQYF
TGTGCCAGCAGAATGACAGGGAGCAACACAGATACGCAGTATTTT
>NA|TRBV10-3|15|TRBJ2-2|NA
CAISEWGGNTGELFF
TGTGCCATCAGTGAGTGGGGCGGGAACACCGGGGAGCTGTTTTTT
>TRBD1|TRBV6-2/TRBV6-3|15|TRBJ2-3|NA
CASRDPGTAGDTQYF
TGTGCCAGCAGGGACCCCGGGACAGCCGGAGATACGCAGTATTTT
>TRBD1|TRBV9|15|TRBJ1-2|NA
CASSARDRGGYGYTF
TGTGCCAGCAGCGCTAGGGACAGGGGAGGCTATGGCTACACCTTC
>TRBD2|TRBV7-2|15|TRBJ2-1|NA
CASSLQIAGGNEQFF
TGTGCCAGCAGCTTACAAATAGCGGGGGGCAATGAGCAGTTCTTC
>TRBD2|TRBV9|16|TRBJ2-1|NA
CASTSSGGFSYNEQFF
TGTGCCAGCACCTCTAGCGGGGGTTTCTCCTACAATGAGCAGTTCTTC
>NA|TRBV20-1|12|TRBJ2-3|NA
CSARDRADTQYF
TGCAGTGCTAGAGATCGGGCAGATACGCAGTATTTT
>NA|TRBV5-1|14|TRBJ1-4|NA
CASSLAGWNEKLFF
TGCGCCAGCAGCTTGGCGGGGTGGAATGAAAAACTGTTTTTT
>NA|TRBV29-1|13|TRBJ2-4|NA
CSVDQGSRNIQYF
TGCAGCGTTGATCAGGGCAGTCGGAACATTCAGTACTTC
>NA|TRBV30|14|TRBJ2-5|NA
CAWSVSLAPETQYF
TGTGCCTGGAGTGTAAGCCTAGCTCCAGAGACCCAGTACTTC
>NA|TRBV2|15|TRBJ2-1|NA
CASSESSWGRDEQFF
TGTGCCAGCAGTGAGTCTAGCTGGGGGAGAGATGAGCAGTTCTTC
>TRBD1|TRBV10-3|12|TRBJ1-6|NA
CANRGGDSPLHF
TGTGCTAACAGGGGGGGAGATTCACCCCTCCACTTT
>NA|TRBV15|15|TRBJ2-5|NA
CATSRDRGAGETQYF
TGTGCCACCAGCAGAGATCGGGGGGCGGGGGAGACCCAGTACTTC
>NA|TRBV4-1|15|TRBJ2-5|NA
CASSQVGTVQETQYF
TGCGCCAGCAGCCAAGTGGGAACAGTCCAAGAGACCCAGTACTTC
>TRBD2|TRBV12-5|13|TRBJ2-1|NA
CASAGTSGNEQFF
TGTGCTAGTGCCGGGACTAGCGGCAATGAGCAGTTCTTC
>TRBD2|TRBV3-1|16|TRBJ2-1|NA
CASSQWGSGAYNEQFF
TGTGCCAGCAGCCAATGGGGTAGCGGGGCCTACAATGAGCAGTTCTTC
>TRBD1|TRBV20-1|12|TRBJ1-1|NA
CSAGTDNTEAFF
TGCAGTGCCGGGACAGACAACACTGAAGCTTTCTTT
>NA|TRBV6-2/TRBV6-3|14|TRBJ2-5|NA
CASSNWTAKETQYF
TGTGCCAGCAGCAATTGGACGGCGAAAGAGACCCAGTACTTC
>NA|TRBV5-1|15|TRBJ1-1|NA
CASSDRNVLNTEAFF
TGCGCCAGCAGCGATCGCAATGTGCTGAACACTGAAGCTTTCTTT
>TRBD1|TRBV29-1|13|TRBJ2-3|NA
CSAPGQSTDTQYF
TGCAGCGCCCCGGGACAGAGCACAGATACGCAGTATTTT
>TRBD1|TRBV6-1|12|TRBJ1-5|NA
CASRGDRVLQHF
TGTGCCAGCAGGGGGGACAGGGTCCTACAGCATTTT
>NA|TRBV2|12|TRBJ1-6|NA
CASRPDPGPLHF
TGTGCCAGCAGACCAGACCCTGGGCCCCTCCACTTT
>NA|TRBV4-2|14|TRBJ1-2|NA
CASSRTDGNYGYTF
TGTGCCAGCAGCCGCACGGACGGGAACTATGGCTACACCTTC
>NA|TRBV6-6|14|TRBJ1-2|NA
CASSSGVSHYGYTF
TGTGCCAGCAGTTCAGGGGTGTCGCACTATGGCTACACCTTC
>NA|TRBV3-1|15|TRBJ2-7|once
CASSLLSVSTSEQYF
TGTGCCAGCAGCCTGCTGAGTGTCTCAACTAGCGAGCAGTACTTC